This passage covers 3 T cell receptor beta chains from one sample sequenced in a study of blood T cell repertoires in COVID-19. Some clones are missing from TCRdb's copy, which holds only in-frame ones; the method was immunoSEQ multiplex PCR. The sample contains fewer than 200,000 clones, around three quarters of which appear only once. The sample was peripheral blood. Receptors originate from a man aged 70 or older with active or convalescent COVID-19.

The table lists this clone with a count of one. This chain joins TRBV6-5 and TRBJ2-2; TRBD2 agrees at 9 bases. The CDR3 is 15 residues long. V lost 6 bases and J lost 8; bases outside the gene matches: 10. The V gene's germline CDR1 is MNHEY and CDR2 SVGAGI. The CDR3 spells CASRTTILAGGELFF. The CDR3 DNA sequence: TGTGCCAGCAGAACGACTATCCTAGCGGGAGGGGAGCTGTTTTTT.

V usage is TRBV6-5 and J usage is TRBJ1-3; D remains ambiguous. Germline assignment: CDR1 MNHEY and CDR2 SVGAGI. The CDR3 has 15 residues. V lost 0 bases and J 4 bases, leaving 10 bases between the germline ends. CDR3 residues: CASSYSTGMGNTIYF. Here the CDR3 DNA reads TGTGCCAGCAGTTACTCGACCGGGATGGGAAACACCATATATTTT.

This sequence joins TRBV11-2 and TRBJ1-4; D may be TRBD1 (5 bases). Germline CDR1 is SGHAT and CDR2 is FQNNGV. V was trimmed by 5 bases and J by 8 bases, leaving 12 bases between them. The CDR3 has 13 amino acids. The CDR3 DNA reads as TGTGCCAGCAGCCGGACACTGTCGGAAAAACTGTTTTTT. Amino acids: CASSRTLSEKLFF.